The 21 T cell receptor beta chains reported below all come from one sample, sequenced in a study of T cell clonotyping in hematopoietic cell transplantation. The repertoire was sequenced with immunoSEQ multiplex PCR; TCRdb's copy has only in-frame clones and lacks some. The table records 17,000 or so clones, about two thirds of them present only once. Sequenced material: peripheral blood mononuclear cells. All receptors derive from a woman aged 55-70 years in good health. Some clones in this sample may be carry-over from other donors' samples.

The chain carries TRBV5-1 and TRBJ2-5; 7 positions match TRBD1. Germline V lookup: CDR1 SGHRS, CDR2 YFSETQ. V shed 0 bases and J 5 bases; nucleotides not matched to a gene: 7. The CDR3 is made up of 15 amino acids. The CDR3 DNA follows: TGCGCCAGCAGCTTGGCGGCAGGGGGTGGGGAGACCCAGTACTTC. Encoded protein: CASSLAAGGGETQYF.

The gene calls are TRBV4-2 and TRBJ2-3, with 9 bases matching TRBD2. This CDR3 is 17 amino acids long. Germline V gives CDR1 LGHNA, CDR2 YNFKEQ. V dropped 4 bases and J dropped 5; count of bases not matched to a gene: 13. CDR3 residues: CASSRRIAGDLQDTQYF. The DNA of the CDR3 is TGTGCCAGCAGCCGACGCATAGCGGGAGACCTTCAAGATACGCAGTATTTT.

This clone was seen a single time. The J gene is TRBJ2-1, the V gene TRBV10-3; tentatively, D is TRBD2 (7 bases). The germline V gene encodes CDR1 ENHRY and CDR2 SYGVKD. The CDR3 is 16 amino acids. V was trimmed by 0 bases and J by 8 bases, leaving 17 bases between them. In nucleotides, the CDR3 is TGTGCCATCAGTGAGTCTGGGGGGGGCGGGCTCTATGAGCAGTTCTTC. Its translation: CAISESGGGGLYEQFF.

This clone was detected only a few times. The chain couples TRBV29-1 to TRBJ1-2; D unclear. The CDR3 is 13 amino acids. Trimming took 0 bases from V and 3 from J, leaving 8 bases between them. Germline V gives CDR1 SQVTM, CDR2 ANQGSEA. CDR3: CSVEDRSYYGYTF. In nucleotides, the CDR3 is TGCAGCGTTGAAGACAGGAGCTACTATGGCTACACCTTC.

DNA for the CDR3: TGTGCCTGGAGTGGAGGAGGTGAGCAGTACTTC. Translating it yields CAWSGGGEQYF. The chain recombines TRBV30 with TRBJ2-7, with D maybe TRBD2 (5 bases). CDR1 and CDR2 (germline): GTSNPN, SVGIG (reference sequence). The CDR3 consists of 11 residues. Deletions cut 1 base from V and 7 bases from J, with 8 bases between.

The CDR3 nucleotides read TGCAGCGTTCGCCACGGGACAGAGCTTCATGGCTACACCTTC. Protein sequence: CSVRHGTELHGYTF. The chain combines TRBV29-1 with TRBJ1-2; 7 nucleotides match TRBD1. Germline-derived CDR1 and CDR2 are SQVTM and ANQGSEA. V lost 5 bases, J lost 6 bases, and 12 bases stayed unmatched. This CDR3 is built from 14 residues.

CDR3 nucleotides: TGTGCCAGCCATGAGTTGCGAGGGTCCCTCCACTTT. Its translation: CASHELRGSLHF. V usage is TRBV6-5 and J usage is TRBJ1-6; no reliable D call. V lost 8 bases, J lost 14 bases, and 16 bases lay in between. The CDR3 length is 12 residues. Germline CDR1 and CDR2: MNHEY and SVGAGI.

This clone was seen a handful of times. This chain connects TRBV6-1 to TRBJ2-5; maybe TRBD1 (6 bases). Germline values: CDR1 MNHNS, CDR2 SASEGT. The CDR3 covers 14 residues. V gave up 4 bases and J gave up 5 bases, with 14 bases separating them. The CDR3 DNA reads as TGTGCCAGCAGTGGGACAGAGGCGTGGGAGACCCAGTACTTC. The encoded protein is CASSGTEAWETQYF.

This clone was detected a few times. This chain links TRBV9 with TRBJ2-2; TRBD1 agrees at 8 bases. CDR1 is SGDLS and CDR2 is YYNGEE in the germline V gene. Germline trimming cut 3 bases from V and 7 bases from J; bases unmatched to any gene: 14. CDR3 length: 17 amino acids. The CDR3 is CASSGRGQGAPGGELFF. The CDR3, as DNA: TGTGCCAGCAGCGGCAGGGGCCAGGGGGCGCCTGGCGGGGAGCTGTTTTTT.

The CDR3 is CASSARDRGSYNEQFF. CDR3 bases: TGTGCCAGCAGCGCCCGCGACAGGGGCTCCTACAATGAGCAGTTCTTC. The chain carries TRBV7-2 and TRBJ2-1, with TRBD1 matching 8 bases. The CDR3 loop spans 16 amino acids. J lost 0 bases, V lost 5 bases, and 6 bases had no gene match. Germline CDR1 and CDR2: SGHTA and FQGNSA. The variable domain in full, completed from reference TRBV7-2 and TRBJ2-1, reads GAGVSQSPSNKVTEKGKDVELRCDPISGHTALYWYRQSLGQGLEFLIYFQGNSAPDKSGLPSDRFSAERTGGSVSTLTIQRTQQEDSAVYLCASSARDRGSYNEQFFGPGTRLTVL.

This clone was seen a handful of times. This chain links TRBV5-1 with TRBJ2-1; TRBD2 matches 11 bases. The germline gives CDR1 SGHRS, CDR2 YFSETQ. This CDR3 comprises 11 residues. CDR3 nucleotides: TGCGCTTGGACTAGCGGGAATGAGCAGTTCTTC. Amino acids: CAWTSGNEQFF. Looking up the rest from reference TRBV5-1 and TRBJ2-1 gives the full variable domain: KAGVTQTPRYLIKTRGQQVTLSCSPISGHRSVSWYQQTPGQGLQFLFEYFSETQRNKGNFPGRFSGRQFSNSRSEMNVSTLELGDSALYLCAWTSGNEQFFGPGTRLTVL.

The chain uses TRBV6-5 and TRBJ2-7, with 8 bases that match TRBD1. CDR3 length equals 14 residues. The V gene's germline CDR1 is MNHEY and CDR2 SVGAGI. With 5 bases clipped from V and 2 bases from J, the junction kept 5 bases outside the gene matches. CDR3 nucleotides: TGTGCCAGCAGTCGACAGGGGACGCCCTACGAGCAGTACTTC. It encodes CASSRQGTPYEQYF.

The CDR3 coding sequence is TGTGCCAGCAGTTCTCTCCTAGCGGGGCCAGGCACCTACGAGCAGTACTTC. Encoded protein: CASSSLLAGPGTYEQYF. The chain carries TRBV27 and TRBJ2-7; the match to TRBD2 covers 9 bases. This CDR3 contains 17 residues. The V gene's germline CDR1 is MNHEY and CDR2 SMNVEV (reference sequence). With 4 bases clipped from V and 2 bases from J, the junction kept 12 bases outside the gene matches.

With respect to this clone: A junction boundary mismatches the germline segment, possibly from a read error. V gene TRBV2 combines with J gene TRBJ2-5; 9 bases align to TRBD1. The CDR3 sequence is 11 residues long. Germline CDR1 SNHLY, CDR2 FYNNEI. The CDR3 protein is CASSENRGRNF. The CDR3 DNA sequence: TGTGCCAGCAGTGAGAACAGGGGGCGAAACTTC.

V and J are TRBV5-4 and TRBJ2-3; D gene uncertain. Germline CDR1 and CDR2: SGHNT and YYREEE (reference sequence). This CDR3 contains 14 residues. Trimming took off 0 bases at V and 0 bases at J, with 5 bases between the two ends. This CDR3 is CASSLGASTDTQYF. CDR3 in DNA: TGTGCCAGCAGCTTGGGGGCAAGCACAGATACGCAGTATTTT.

This clone was seen only a few times. This chain connects TRBV6-1 to TRBJ1-5; no firm D call. CDR1 and CDR2 (germline): MNHNS, SASEGT. The CDR3 covers 13 residues. The V end was cut by 0 bases, the J end by 2 bases, with 2 bases between. CDR3 coding DNA: TGTGCCAGCAGTGAAGCCCGCAATCAGCCCCAGCATTTT. Protein: CASSEARNQPQHF.

The genes are TRBV27 and TRBJ1-2; TRBD1 might be the D (6 bases). Trimming left V 3 bases short and J 5 bases short, with 13 bases between. Per the germline V gene, CDR1 is MNHEY and CDR2 is SMNVEV (reference sequence). This CDR3 comprises 14 residues. The CDR3 nucleotides are TGTGCCAGCAGTTTTACCGGACAGACTTATGGCTACACCTTC. It encodes CASSFTGQTYGYTF.

DNA for the CDR3: TGTGCCAGCAGTTTCGGACAGAACTATGGCTACACCTTC. Amino acids: CASSFGQNYGYTF. The V and J genes are TRBV27 and TRBJ1-2; tentative D call: TRBD1 (6 bases). The V end was cut by 3 bases, the J end by 2 bases, with 7 bases between. The CDR3 has 13 amino acids. Germline assignment: CDR1 MNHEY and CDR2 SMNVEV (reference sequence).

The CDR3 bases are TGCGCCAGCAGCCAAGGGACAGGGGCCCGAGAGACCCAGTACTTC. It codes for CASSQGTGARETQYF. V usage is TRBV4-1 and J usage is TRBJ2-5; TRBD1 agrees at 9 bases. CDR1 MGHRA and CDR2 YSYEKL come from the germline V gene. The CDR3 covers 15 residues. J lost 4 bases, V lost 1 base, and 4 bases had no gene match.

This rearrangement joins TRBV4-1 to TRBJ1-1; tentatively, D is TRBD1 (5 bases). The CDR3 runs to 15 residues. Germline V gene data show CDR1 as MGHRA and CDR2 as YSYEKL. Trimming pared 2 bases from V and 0 bases from J, leaving 10 bases between. CDR3 nucleotides: TGCGCCAGCAGCCAATTTTGGACACTGAACACTGAAGCTTTCTTT. It is translated as CASSQFWTLNTEAFF.

This sequence joins TRBV14 and TRBJ2-6, with D maybe TRBD1 (6 bases). Per germline, CDR1 SGHDN and CDR2 FVKESK. Trimming took off 2 bases at V and 2 bases at J, with 7 bases between the two ends. The CDR3 totals 15 residues. This chain's CDR3 is CASSQQGTGANVLTF. The CDR3 coding sequence is TGTGCCAGCAGCCAACAGGGGACTGGGGCCAACGTCCTGACTTTC.